These 6 T cell receptor beta chains were sequenced from one sample in a study of OX40 agonist ivuxolimab in advanced cancers. Some clones are missing from TCRdb's copy, which holds only in-frame ones; the method was immunoSEQ multiplex PCR. The sample contains tens of thousands of clones, 79% of which appear only once. The sequencing here drew on CD4+ or CD8+ T cells sorted from blood, taken in a trial of the OX40 agonist ivuxolimab. The receptors come from an adult with an advanced solid tumor such as melanoma, head and neck, liver or kidney cancer.

The chain is built from TRBV7-9 and TRBJ2-1; 9 bases fit TRBD2. There are 16 residues in the CDR3. Trimming removed 1 base from V and 7 bases from J; junction bases left unmatched: 8. Germline V gene lookup returns CDR1 SEHNR and CDR2 FQNEAQ (reference sequence). The CDR3 region is CASSLEVGAGGNEQFF. In DNA, the CDR3 is TGTGCCAGCAGCTTAGAGGTCGGTGCGGGGGGGAATGAGCAGTTCTTC.

This clone turned up a few times. This sequence joins TRBV18 and TRBJ2-4; 11 positions match TRBD1. Trimming took 5 bases from V and 5 from J; bases not matched to a gene: 5. CDR1 and CDR2 (germline): KGHSH, LQKENI. This CDR3 is built from 15 residues. This chain's CDR3 is CASSTRGQGENIQYF. CDR3 in DNA: TGTGCCAGCTCAACTAGGGGACAGGGGGAAAACATTCAGTACTTC.

The chain is built from TRBV18 and TRBJ2-3; the D is unclear. This CDR3 region has 14 residues. The germline gives CDR1 KGHSH, CDR2 LQKENI. V was clipped by 0 bases and J by 4 bases, with 8 bases between them. The CDR3 region is CASSPPGLPDTQYF. In nucleotides, the CDR3 is TGTGCCAGCTCACCACCAGGCCTCCCAGATACGCAGTATTTT.

This chain links TRBV4-1 with TRBJ1-2; maybe TRBD1 (5 bases). Germline assignment: CDR1 MGHRA and CDR2 YSYEKL. The CDR3 totals 14 residues. The V and J ends lost 4 bases and 2 bases respectively, with 11 bases between them. This CDR3 reads CASSPLGANYGYTF. CDR3 DNA: TGCGCCAGCAGCCCCCTAGGGGCCAACTATGGCTACACCTTC.

The chain links TRBV10-1 to TRBJ1-1; D gene ambiguous. Germline lookup yields CDR1 WNHNN and CDR2 SYGVQD (reference sequence). This CDR3 contains 13 residues. Trimming stripped 3 bases from V and 6 bases from J, with 11 bases between. This chain's CDR3 is CASSDRTEAEAFF. For the CDR3, the DNA is TGCGCCAGCAGTGACAGAACCGAGGCTGAAGCTTTCTTT.

The chain joins TRBV23-1 to TRBJ2-7; a possible D gene is TRBD1 (5 bases). TRBV23-1 is annotated as an ORF whose role is uncertain. The CDR3 is 14 amino acids. With 2 bases removed from V and 4 bases from J, the gap between germline ends came to 12 bases. The CDR3 DNA sequence: TGCGCCAGCAGTCAAAGTGGGGCCACGTACGAGCAGTACTTC. This translates into CASSQSGATYEQYF.